One T cell receptor beta chain is described in this entry. The sample holds many counts of this clonotype. Which antigen it targets is not known. It has no much larger one-base neighbor in the sample; base qualities were not kept. The CDR1 and CDR2 encoded by the germline V gene are SGHVS and FQNEAQ. V loses 5 bases, J loses 4 bases, and the germline ends lie 12 bases apart. From its cysteine to its phenylalanine, the CDR3 spans 14 amino acids. CDR3 DNA is the only sequence kept; it has 42 bases, read in frame from the first base. The data are from a study of glioma-infiltrating T cells (dated by TCRdb to the mid-2010s). In terms of the full investigation: Glioma tissue, non-neoplastic brain tissue and matched peripheral blood mononuclear cells were used as sources from which TCR alpha- and beta-chain repertoires were sequenced. To gauge divergence between tissue and blood T-cell populations, every tissue-infiltrating repertoire was compared against the peripheral blood repertoire from the same patient. Three low-grade glioma patients, roughly eight primary glioblastoma patients, and three non-glioma patients who contributed non-neoplastic brain tissue made up the paired cohort. The full study reports these points: VJ-independent divergence between tissue and blood was below expectation in non-neoplastic patients but above expectation in all gliomas, especially low-grade gliomas. Tissue and blood shared very few CDR3 sequences, a result attributed to high CDR3 diversity and limited sampling. Small numbers underpinned the group comparisons: 7 to 9 glioblastoma patients, three low-grade glioma patients and three non-neoplastic patients.

TCR alpha and beta CDR3 regions were amplified with the iRepertoire nested amplicon-rescue multiplex PCR (arm-PCR) platform from RNA. One-step reverse transcription and amplification used about 95-400 ng of tissue mRNA or PBMC total RNA as input. Following bead purification, Illumina adapters were added by a secondary multiplex PCR, and the libraries were gel-purified between 200 and 400 bp. The libraries contained internal 6-nucleotide barcodes that were used for demultiplexing. The libraries were sequenced on an Illumina MiSeq using 2x220 or 2x250 nucleotide paired-end reads. In the paper's pipeline: FLASH 1.2.11 was used to merge paired reads, and BWA-MEM then aligned the reads to the GRCh37 human genome before TRA and TRB reads were extracted. An IMGT-derived reference of cassette sequences and CDR3 motifs, with pseudogenes included, was used for V and J assignment. Three-frame translation of reads was performed, and productive CDR3s were defined as those with a C...FGXG motif and no stop codons. Unique combinations of V-J cassette pair and CDR3 amino acid sequence were defined as clonotypes. Reads were filtered by Hamming distance, thresholded by each sample's sequence error rate in mapped regions. The public reads were reprocessed in TCRdb via fastp at Q25 and MiXCR, keeping in-frame beta chains. Duplicate CDR3 protein sequences are folded into a single record with the most common DNA and genes. The V and J calls and clone size come from TCRdb's table, not from the authors' own analysis. This sample is represented by under 130,000 distinct CDR3 sequences; around 31% of them were singletons. Together, the top ten hold around 40% of the sample.

The material sequenced was glioma tissue, nonneoplastic brain tissue, or PBMCs (not recorded which). The clonotype originates from a human donor with low-grade glioma or glioblastoma, undergoing nonglioma brain surgery, or in good health (not recorded which). The chain was built from TRBV7-8 and TRBJ2-1; the D gene assignment is ambiguous. At the DNA level, the sequence is TGTGCCAGCAGCCCCCTTAATCAATACAATGAGCAGTTCTTC. This codes for CASSPLNQYNEQFF.